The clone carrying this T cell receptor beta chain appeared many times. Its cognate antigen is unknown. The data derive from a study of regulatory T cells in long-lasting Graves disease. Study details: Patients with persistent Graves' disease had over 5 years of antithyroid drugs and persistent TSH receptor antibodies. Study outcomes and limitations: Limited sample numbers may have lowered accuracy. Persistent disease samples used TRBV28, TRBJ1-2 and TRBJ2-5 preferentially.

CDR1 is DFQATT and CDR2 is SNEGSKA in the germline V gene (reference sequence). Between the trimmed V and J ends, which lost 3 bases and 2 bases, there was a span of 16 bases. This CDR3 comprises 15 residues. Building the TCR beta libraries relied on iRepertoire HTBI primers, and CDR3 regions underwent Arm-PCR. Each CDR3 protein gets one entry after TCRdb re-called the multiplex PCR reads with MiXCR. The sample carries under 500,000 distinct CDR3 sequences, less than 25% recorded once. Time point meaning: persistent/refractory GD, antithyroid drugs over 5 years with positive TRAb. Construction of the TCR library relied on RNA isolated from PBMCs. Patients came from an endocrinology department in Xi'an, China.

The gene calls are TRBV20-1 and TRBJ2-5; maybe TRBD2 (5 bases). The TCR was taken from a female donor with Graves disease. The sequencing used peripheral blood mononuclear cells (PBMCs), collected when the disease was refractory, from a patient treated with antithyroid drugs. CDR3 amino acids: CSARKAEDIQETQYF. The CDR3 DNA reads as TGCAGTGCTAGGAAAGCGGAAGATATACAAGAGACCCAGTACTTC.